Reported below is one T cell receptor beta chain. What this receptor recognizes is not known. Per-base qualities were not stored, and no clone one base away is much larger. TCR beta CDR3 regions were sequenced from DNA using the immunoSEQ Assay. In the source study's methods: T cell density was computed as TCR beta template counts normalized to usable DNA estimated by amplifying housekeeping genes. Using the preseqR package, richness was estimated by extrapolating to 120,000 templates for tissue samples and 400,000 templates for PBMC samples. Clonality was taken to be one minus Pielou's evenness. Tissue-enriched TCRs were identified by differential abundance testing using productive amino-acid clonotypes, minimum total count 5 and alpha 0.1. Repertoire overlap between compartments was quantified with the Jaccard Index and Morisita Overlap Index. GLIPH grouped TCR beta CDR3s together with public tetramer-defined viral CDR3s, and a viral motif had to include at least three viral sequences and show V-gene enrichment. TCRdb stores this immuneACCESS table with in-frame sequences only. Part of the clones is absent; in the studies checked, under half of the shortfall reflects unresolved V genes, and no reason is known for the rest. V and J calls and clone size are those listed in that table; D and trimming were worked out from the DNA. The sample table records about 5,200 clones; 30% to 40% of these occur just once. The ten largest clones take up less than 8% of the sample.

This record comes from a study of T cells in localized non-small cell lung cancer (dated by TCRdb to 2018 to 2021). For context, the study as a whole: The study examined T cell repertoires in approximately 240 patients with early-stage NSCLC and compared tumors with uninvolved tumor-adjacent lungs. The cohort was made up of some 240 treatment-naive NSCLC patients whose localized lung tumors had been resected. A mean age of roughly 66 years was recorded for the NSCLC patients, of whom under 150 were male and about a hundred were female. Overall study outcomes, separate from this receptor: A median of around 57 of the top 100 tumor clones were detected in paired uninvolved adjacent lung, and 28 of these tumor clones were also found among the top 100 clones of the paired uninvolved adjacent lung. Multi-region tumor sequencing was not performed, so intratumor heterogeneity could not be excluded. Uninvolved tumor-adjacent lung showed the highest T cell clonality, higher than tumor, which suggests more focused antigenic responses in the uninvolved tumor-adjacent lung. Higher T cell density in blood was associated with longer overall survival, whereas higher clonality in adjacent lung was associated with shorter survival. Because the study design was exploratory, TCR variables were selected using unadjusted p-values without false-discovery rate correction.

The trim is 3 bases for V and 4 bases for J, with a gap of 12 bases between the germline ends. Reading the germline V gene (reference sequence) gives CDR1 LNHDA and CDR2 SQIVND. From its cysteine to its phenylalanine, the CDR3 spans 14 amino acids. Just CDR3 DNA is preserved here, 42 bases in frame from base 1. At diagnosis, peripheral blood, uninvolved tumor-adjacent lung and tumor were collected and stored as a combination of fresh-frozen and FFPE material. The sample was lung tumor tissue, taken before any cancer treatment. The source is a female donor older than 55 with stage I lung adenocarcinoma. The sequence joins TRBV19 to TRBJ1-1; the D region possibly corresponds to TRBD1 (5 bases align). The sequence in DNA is TGTGCCAGTAGTATGCATGGGGGTGGCACTGAAGCTTTCTTT. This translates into CASSMHGGGTEAFF.